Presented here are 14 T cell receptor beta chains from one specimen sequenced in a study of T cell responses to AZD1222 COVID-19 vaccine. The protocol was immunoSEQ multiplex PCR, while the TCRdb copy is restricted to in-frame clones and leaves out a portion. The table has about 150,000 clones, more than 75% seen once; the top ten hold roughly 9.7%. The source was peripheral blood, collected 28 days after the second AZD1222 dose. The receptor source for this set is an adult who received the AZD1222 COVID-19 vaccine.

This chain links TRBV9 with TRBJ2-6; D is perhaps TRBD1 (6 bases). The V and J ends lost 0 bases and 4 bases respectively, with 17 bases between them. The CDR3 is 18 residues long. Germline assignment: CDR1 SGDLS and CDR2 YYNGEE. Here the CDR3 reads CASSVGLPGARGANVLTF. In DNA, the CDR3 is TGTGCCAGCAGCGTAGGGCTGCCAGGGGCCAGGGGGGCCAACGTCCTGACTTTC.

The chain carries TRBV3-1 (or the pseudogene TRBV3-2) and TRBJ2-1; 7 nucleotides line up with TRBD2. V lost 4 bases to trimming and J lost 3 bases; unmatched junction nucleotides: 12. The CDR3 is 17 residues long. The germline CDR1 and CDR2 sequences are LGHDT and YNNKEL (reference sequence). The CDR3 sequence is CASSPRTRPYSYNEQFF. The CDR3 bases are TGTGCCAGCAGCCCCCGGACTAGACCATACAGCTACAATGAGCAGTTCTTC.

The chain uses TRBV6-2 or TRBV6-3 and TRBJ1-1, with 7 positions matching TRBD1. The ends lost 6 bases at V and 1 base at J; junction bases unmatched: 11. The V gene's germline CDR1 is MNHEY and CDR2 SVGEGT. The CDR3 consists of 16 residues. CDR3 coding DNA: TGTGCCAGCAGCCCTATCGACAGGGCAAGGAACACTGAAGCTTTCTTT. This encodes CASSPIDRARNTEAFF.

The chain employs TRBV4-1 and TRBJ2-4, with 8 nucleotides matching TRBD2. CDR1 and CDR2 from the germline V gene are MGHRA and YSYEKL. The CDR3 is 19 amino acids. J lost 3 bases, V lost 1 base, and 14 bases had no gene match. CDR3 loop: CASSQAHDPGGFVKNIQYF. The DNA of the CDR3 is TGCGCCAGCAGCCAAGCCCACGACCCGGGGGGGTTTGTCAAAAACATTCAGTACTTC.

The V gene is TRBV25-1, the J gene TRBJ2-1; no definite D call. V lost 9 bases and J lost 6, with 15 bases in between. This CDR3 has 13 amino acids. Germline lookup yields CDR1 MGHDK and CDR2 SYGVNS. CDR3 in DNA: TGTGCCAGTACGCAGGTTGGATCCAATGAGCAGTTCTTC. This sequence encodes CASTQVGSNEQFF.

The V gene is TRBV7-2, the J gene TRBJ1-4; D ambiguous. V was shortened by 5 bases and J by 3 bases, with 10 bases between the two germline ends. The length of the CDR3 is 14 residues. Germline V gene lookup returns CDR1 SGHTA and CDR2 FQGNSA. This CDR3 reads CASSRGFANEKLFF. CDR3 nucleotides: TGTGCCAGCAGCCGCGGGTTCGCTAATGAAAAACTGTTTTTT.

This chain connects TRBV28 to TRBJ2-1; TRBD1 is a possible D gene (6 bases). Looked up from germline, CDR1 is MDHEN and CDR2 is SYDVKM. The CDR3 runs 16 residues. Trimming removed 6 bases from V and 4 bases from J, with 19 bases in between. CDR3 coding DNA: TGTGCCAGCAGCCAATCTTACAGGGCCCCATACAATGAGCAGTTCTTC. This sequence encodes CASSQSYRAPYNEQFF.

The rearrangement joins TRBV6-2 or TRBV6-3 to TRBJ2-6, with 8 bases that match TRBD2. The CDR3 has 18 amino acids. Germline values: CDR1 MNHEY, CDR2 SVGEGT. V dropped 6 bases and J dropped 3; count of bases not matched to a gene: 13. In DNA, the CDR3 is TGTGCCAGCAGCCCCCCGCTAAGCGGGAGAGGTGGGGCCAACGTCCTGACTTTC. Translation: CASSPPLSGRGGANVLTF.

The CDR3 spells CASSKRGSAWEQYF. As DNA, the CDR3 is TGTGCCAGCAGTAAACGGGGATCGGCGTGGGAGCAGTACTTC. The chain employs TRBV2 and TRBJ2-7; D may be TRBD2 (5 bases). V lost 5 bases and J lost 7, with 18 bases in between. This CDR3 region has 14 residues. Germline CDR1 reads SNHLY; CDR2 reads FYNNEI.

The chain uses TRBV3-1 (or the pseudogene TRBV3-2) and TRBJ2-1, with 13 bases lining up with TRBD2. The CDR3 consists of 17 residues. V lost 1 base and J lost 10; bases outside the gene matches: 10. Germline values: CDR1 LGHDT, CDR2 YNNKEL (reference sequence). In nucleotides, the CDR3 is TGTGCCAGCAGCCAAGGACTAGCGGGAGGCTCCTTAGCGGAGCAGTTCTTC. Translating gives CASSQGLAGGSLAEQFF.

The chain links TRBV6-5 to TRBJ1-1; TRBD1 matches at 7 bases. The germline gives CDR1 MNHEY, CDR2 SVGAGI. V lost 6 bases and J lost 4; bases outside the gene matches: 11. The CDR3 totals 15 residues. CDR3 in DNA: TGTGCCAGCAGAAGGAAATCAGGGGGTGGCACTGAAGCTTTCTTT. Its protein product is CASRRKSGGGTEAFF.

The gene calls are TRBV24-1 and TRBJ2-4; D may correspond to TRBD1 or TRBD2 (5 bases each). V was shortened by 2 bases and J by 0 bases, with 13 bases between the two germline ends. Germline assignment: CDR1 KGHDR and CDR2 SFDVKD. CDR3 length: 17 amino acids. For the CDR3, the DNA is TGTGCCACCAGTGATTGGGGCGGGCCTGAAGCCAAAAACATTCAGTACTTC. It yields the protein CATSDWGGPEAKNIQYF.

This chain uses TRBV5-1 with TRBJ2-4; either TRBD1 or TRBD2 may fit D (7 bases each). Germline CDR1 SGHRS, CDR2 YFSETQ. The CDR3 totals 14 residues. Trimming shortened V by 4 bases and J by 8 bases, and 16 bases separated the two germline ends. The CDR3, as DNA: TGCGCCAGCAGCAAGGGAGGGACAGCAGACATTCAGTACTTC. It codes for CASSKGGTADIQYF.

The CDR3 is CASSGLAETGELFF. CDR3 in DNA: TGTGCCAGCAGTGGACTAGCGGAAACCGGGGAGCTGTTTTTT. The V and J genes are TRBV6-6 and TRBJ2-2; 10 bases are shared with TRBD2. Germline CDR1 and CDR2: MNHNY and SVGAGI (reference sequence). The V segment lost 5 bases and the J segment 5 bases; nucleotides outside the gene matches: 2. The CDR3 runs 14 residues.